This is a list of T cell receptor beta chains from one sample in a study of cytomegalovirus exposure and HLA in healthy donors. The assay was immunoSEQ multiplex PCR, and TCRdb's table has in-frame clones only and misses some. The data contain roughly 100,000 clones, around 60% of them singletons. The source material was PBMCs. The receptors originated from a man younger than 45 in good health and CMV-seropositive. Each CDR3 is given with its conserved first and last residue. A D gene is named only where the DNA matches it firmly. Part of the rows lack a size; the others show once, few, many or a class for expanded clones.

D gene: -
V gene: TRBV6-1
J gene: TRBJ1-2
clone size: few
CDR3 protein: CASSGIQDNYGYTF
CDR3 DNA: TGTGCCAGCAGTGGAATACAGGACAACTATGGCTACACCTTC

D gene: TRBD2
V gene: TRBV6-5
J gene: TRBJ2-7
clone size: -
CDR3 protein: CASSYVGRGHEQYF
CDR3 DNA: TGTGCCAGCAGTTACGTGGGGAGGGGTCATGAGCAGTACTTC

D gene: TRBD1
V gene: TRBV6-4
J gene: TRBJ2-2
clone size: -
CDR3 protein: CASSPTGGIGELFF
CDR3 DNA: TGTGCCAGCAGTCCGACAGGGGGCATCGGGGAGCTGTTTTTT

D gene: TRBD2
V gene: TRBV5-1
J gene: TRBJ2-5
clone size: few
CDR3 protein: CASSLVPSGGGETQYF
CDR3 DNA: TGCGCCAGCAGCTTGGTTCCTAGCGGGGGTGGAGAGACCCAGTACTTC

D gene: TRBD2
V gene: TRBV5-1
J gene: TRBJ2-7
clone size: few
CDR3 protein: CASSLVAGSYEQYF
CDR3 DNA: TGCGCCAGCAGCTTGGTAGCGGGGTCCTACGAGCAGTACTTC

D gene: -
V gene: TRBV5-1
J gene: TRBJ2-3
clone size: -
CDR3 protein: CASSLSSGSTDTQYF
CDR3 DNA: TGCGCCAGCAGCTTGTCGTCGGGGAGCACAGATACGCAGTATTTT

D gene: -
V gene: TRBV7-7
J gene: TRBJ2-7
clone size: -
CDR3 protein: CASSRTESSYEQYF
CDR3 DNA: TGTGCTAGCAGCCGGACAGAGTCCTCCTACGAGCAGTACTTC

D gene: -
V gene: TRBV13
J gene: TRBJ1-1
clone size: few
CDR3 protein: CASSTPDGGRAFF
CDR3 DNA: TGTGCCAGCAGCACCCCTGACGGGGGGCGAGCTTTCTTT

D gene: -
V gene: TRBV7-6
J gene: TRBJ2-3
clone size: -
CDR3 protein: CASSLYEATQYF
CDR3 DNA: TGTGCCAGCAGCTTATATGAGGCTACGCAGTATTTT

D gene: TRBD1
V gene: TRBV11-2
J gene: TRBJ2-3
clone size: -
CDR3 protein: CASSQSQGPSTDTQYF
CDR3 DNA: TGTGCCAGCAGCCAGTCACAGGGGCCCTCCACAGATACGCAGTATTTT

D gene: TRBD2
V gene: TRBV5-1
J gene: TRBJ2-3
clone size: -
CDR3 protein: CASRVTGGTDTQYF
CDR3 DNA: TGCGCCAGCAGGGTCACGGGGGGGACAGATACGCAGTATTTT

D gene: TRBD1
V gene: TRBV13
J gene: TRBJ2-7
clone size: few
CDR3 protein: CASSPGTGGYEQYF
CDR3 DNA: TGTGCCAGCAGCCCAGGTACAGGGGGGTACGAGCAGTACTTC

D gene: -
V gene: TRBV7-9
J gene: TRBJ1-1
clone size: -
CDR3 protein: CSSSLNNEAFF
CDR3 DNA: TGTTCCAGCAGCTTAAACAATGAAGCTTTCTTT

D gene: TRBD1
V gene: TRBV27
J gene: TRBJ2-7
clone size: -
CDR3 protein: CASSKGQGGVDEQYF
CDR3 DNA: TGTGCCAGCAGTAAGGGACAGGGGGGTGTGGACGAGCAGTACTTC

D gene: TRBD2
V gene: TRBV25-1
J gene: TRBJ2-7
clone size: -
CDR3 protein: CASRPPELNGGDPYEQYF
CDR3 DNA: TGTGCCAGCAGGCCACCTGAGCTTAATGGGGGGGACCCCTACGAGCAGTACTTC

D gene: -
V gene: TRBV9
J gene: TRBJ1-1
clone size: -
CDR3 protein: CASSVETDTEAFF
CDR3 DNA: TGTGCCAGCAGCGTAGAAACTGATACTGAAGCTTTCTTT

D gene: -
V gene: TRBV4-1
J gene: TRBJ1-5
clone size: -
CDR3 protein: CASSQGTLALFNNQPQHF
CDR3 DNA: TGCGCCAGCAGCCAGGGGACATTGGCCCTCTTTAACAATCAGCCCCAGCATTTT

D gene: TRBD1
V gene: TRBV5-6
J gene: TRBJ2-5
clone size: -
CDR3 protein: CASSSQGGETQYF
CDR3 DNA: TGTGCCAGCAGCTCACAGGGGGGCGAGACCCAGTACTTC

D gene: -
V gene: TRBV2
J gene: TRBJ2-3
clone size: -
CDR3 protein: CATTPDYATDTQYF
CDR3 DNA: TGTGCCACCACCCCGGACTATGCCACAGATACGCAGTATTTT

D gene: -
V gene: TRBV7-9
J gene: TRBJ1-6
clone size: few
CDR3 protein: CASSFLNINSPLHF
CDR3 DNA: TGTGCCAGCAGCTTTCTGAACATTAATTCACCCCTCCACTTT

D gene: -
V gene: TRBV9
J gene: TRBJ2-7
clone size: -
CDR3 protein: CASSVGWSGSTPEQYF
CDR3 DNA: TGTGCCAGCAGCGTAGGATGGTCCGGGTCAACACCCGAGCAGTACTTC

D gene: TRBD2
V gene: TRBV27
J gene: TRBJ2-3
clone size: -
CDR3 protein: CASSFARELDTQYF
CDR3 DNA: TGTGCCAGCAGTTTTGCGCGGGAGCTAGATACGCAGTATTTT

D gene: -
V gene: TRBV15
J gene: TRBJ2-2
clone size: -
CDR3 protein: CATSRGAPNTGELFF
CDR3 DNA: TGTGCCACCAGCCGAGGGGCACCGAACACCGGGGAGCTGTTTTTT

D gene: TRBD2
V gene: TRBV10-3
J gene: TRBJ2-5
clone size: -
CDR3 protein: CAISEAPGRGETQYF
CDR3 DNA: TGTGCCATCAGTGAGGCCCCCGGGCGGGGGGAGACCCAGTACTTC

D gene: -
V gene: TRBV9
J gene: TRBJ1-1
clone size: -
CDR3 protein: CASSTGGGAGSAFF
CDR3 DNA: TGTGCCAGCAGTACTGGCGGGGGAGCGGGTAGTGCTTTCTTT

D gene: TRBD1
V gene: TRBV2
J gene: TRBJ1-4
clone size: -
CDR3 protein: CASTADRPNEKLFF
CDR3 DNA: TGTGCCAGCACCGCGGACAGGCCAAATGAAAAACTGTTTTTT

D gene: -
V gene: TRBV19
J gene: TRBJ2-1
clone size: -
CDR3 protein: CASSENRNEQFF
CDR3 DNA: TGTGCCAGTAGTGAAAACAGGAATGAGCAGTTCTTC

D gene: TRBD2
V gene: TRBV29-1
J gene: TRBJ2-3
clone size: -
CDR3 protein: CSVEKTGLAGGIPFTDTQYF
CDR3 DNA: TGCAGCGTTGAAAAAACGGGACTAGCGGGGGGTATACCCTTCACAGATACGCAGTATTTT

D gene: TRBD1
V gene: TRBV6-1
J gene: TRBJ1-5
clone size: few
CDR3 protein: CASSPLTGTEQPQHF
CDR3 DNA: TGTGCCAGCAGTCCCCTGACAGGGACAGAGCAGCCCCAGCATTTT

D gene: TRBD1
V gene: TRBV7-9
J gene: TRBJ1-1
clone size: -
CDR3 protein: CASSLARTGGPPNTEAFF
CDR3 DNA: TGTGCCAGCAGCTTAGCTAGGACAGGGGGCCCACCAAACACTGAAGCTTTCTTT

D gene: -
V gene: TRBV6-1
J gene: TRBJ2-7
clone size: -
CDR3 protein: CASKSLAYEQYF
CDR3 DNA: TGTGCCAGCAAATCACTGGCCTACGAGCAGTACTTC

D gene: TRBD1
V gene: TRBV5-1
J gene: TRBJ2-7
clone size: -
CDR3 protein: CASSSLDRGDEQYF
CDR3 DNA: TGCGCCAGCAGCTCCCTGGACAGGGGCGACGAGCAGTACTTC

D gene: -
V gene: TRBV21-1
J gene: TRBJ1-1
clone size: few
CDR3 protein: CASSKPGQGLQNTEAFF
CDR3 DNA: TGTGCCAGCAGCAAACCGGGACAGGGGCTTCAGAACACTGAAGCTTTCTTT

D gene: TRBD2
V gene: TRBV9
J gene: TRBJ2-7
clone size: -
CDR3 protein: CASSVMGGGPYEQYF
CDR3 DNA: TGTGCCAGCAGCGTAATGGGCGGGGGTCCCTACGAGCAGTACTTC

D gene: -
V gene: TRBV6-1
J gene: TRBJ1-2
clone size: once
CDR3 protein: CASSEIQGYGYTF
CDR3 DNA: TGTGCCAGCAGTGAAATTCAGGGTTATGGCTACACCTTC

D gene: -
V gene: TRBV12-2
J gene: TRBJ1-5
clone size: few
CDR3 protein: CASRFGTGGEGQPQHF
CDR3 DNA: TGTGCAAGTCGCTTCGGGACAGGGGGCGAGGGTCAGCCCCAGCATTTT

D gene: -
V gene: TRBV9
J gene: TRBJ1-1
clone size: -
CDR3 protein: CASSVDSNTEAFF
CDR3 DNA: TGTGCCAGCAGCGTTGACTCGAACACTGAAGCTTTCTTT

D gene: -
V gene: TRBV18
J gene: TRBJ2-7
clone size: -
CDR3 protein: CASSPLTTGFYEQYF
CDR3 DNA: TGTGCCAGCTCACCACTTACGACTGGATTCTACGAGCAGTACTTC

D gene: -
V gene: TRBV19
J gene: TRBJ1-2
clone size: -
CDR3 protein: CASSIGRYGYTF
CDR3 DNA: TGTGCCAGTAGTATTGGCCGCTATGGCTACACCTTC

D gene: -
V gene: TRBV4-1
J gene: TRBJ1-2
clone size: -
CDR3 protein: CASSQEQGLDYGYTF
CDR3 DNA: TGCGCCAGCAGCCAAGAGCAGGGATTAGACTATGGCTACACCTTC

D gene: -
V gene: TRBV19
J gene: TRBJ1-1
clone size: -
CDR3 protein: CASSINGGLAEAFF
CDR3 DNA: TGTGCCAGTAGTATTAACGGGGGGCTCGCTGAAGCTTTCTTT

D gene: -
V gene: TRBV2
J gene: TRBJ1-6
clone size: -
CDR3 protein: CASSEARGASPLHF
CDR3 DNA: TGTGCCAGCAGTGAAGCGCGCGGGGCATCACCCCTCCACTTT

D gene: -
V gene: TRBV15
J gene: TRBJ1-2
clone size: -
CDR3 protein: CATSDTATNYGYTF
CDR3 DNA: TGTGCCACCAGCGACACCGCGACTAACTATGGCTACACCTTC

D gene: TRBD1
V gene: TRBV5-1
J gene: TRBJ2-5
clone size: -
CDR3 protein: CASSPVGGQGQETQYF
CDR3 DNA: TGCGCCAGCAGCCCGGTTGGGGGACAGGGGCAAGAGACCCAGTACTTC

D gene: -
V gene: TRBV7-9
J gene: TRBJ2-1
clone size: -
CDR3 protein: CASSSGLYNEQFF
CDR3 DNA: TGTGCCAGCAGCTCAGGGCTTTACAATGAGCAGTTCTTC

D gene: -
V gene: TRBV5-1
J gene: TRBJ2-7
clone size: -
CDR3 protein: CASSLDPSSYEQYF
CDR3 DNA: TGCGCCAGCAGCTTGGACCCTAGCTCCTACGAGCAGTACTTC

D gene: -
V gene: TRBV5-4
J gene: TRBJ2-7
clone size: -
CDR3 protein: CASSGRDNSYEQYF
CDR3 DNA: TGTGCCAGCAGCGGCCGGGACAACTCCTACGAGCAGTACTTC

D gene: TRBD2
V gene: TRBV6-5
J gene: TRBJ2-7
clone size: -
CDR3 protein: CASKAGLASNEQYF
CDR3 DNA: TGTGCCAGCAAGGCTGGACTAGCGTCCAACGAGCAGTACTTC

D gene: TRBD2
V gene: TRBV9
J gene: TRBJ2-1
clone size: -
CDR3 protein: CASSPQTSPTYNEQFF
CDR3 DNA: TGTGCCAGCAGCCCCCAGACTAGCCCGACTTACAATGAGCAGTTCTTC

D gene: TRBD1
V gene: TRBV25-1
J gene: TRBJ2-3
clone size: -
CDR3 protein: CASNQGAWDTQYF
CDR3 DNA: TGTGCCAGCAACCAGGGGGCATGGGATACGCAGTATTTT

D gene: TRBD1
V gene: TRBV11-3
J gene: TRBJ1-4
clone size: -
CDR3 protein: CASSLPGQGLQEKLFF
CDR3 DNA: TGTGCCAGCAGCTTACCGGGACAGGGCTTACAGGAAAAACTGTTTTTT

D gene: TRBD2
V gene: TRBV9
J gene: TRBJ2-7
clone size: -
CDR3 protein: CASSVEVAGADEQYF
CDR3 DNA: TGTGCCAGCAGCGTAGAGGTAGCGGGGGCCGACGAGCAGTACTTC

D gene: -
V gene: TRBV7-3
J gene: TRBJ2-2
clone size: -
CDR3 protein: CASSRNTGELFF
CDR3 DNA: TGTGCCAGCAGCCGGAACACCGGGGAGCTGTTTTTT